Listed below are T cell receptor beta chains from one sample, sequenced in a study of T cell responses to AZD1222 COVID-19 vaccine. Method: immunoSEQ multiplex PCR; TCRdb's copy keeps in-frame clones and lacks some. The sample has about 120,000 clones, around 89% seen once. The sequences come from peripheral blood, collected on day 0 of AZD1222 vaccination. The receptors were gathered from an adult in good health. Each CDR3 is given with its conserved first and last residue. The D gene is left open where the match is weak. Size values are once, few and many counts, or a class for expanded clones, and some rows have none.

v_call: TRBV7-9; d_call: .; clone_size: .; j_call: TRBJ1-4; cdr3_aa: CASSRTRWEKLFF; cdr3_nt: TGTGCCAGCAGCCGGACTCGCTGGGAAAAACTGTTTTTT
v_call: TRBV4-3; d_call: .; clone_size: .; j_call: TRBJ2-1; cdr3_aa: CASSQDTGAYNEQFF; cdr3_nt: TGCGCCAGCAGCCAAGATACGGGGGCCTACAATGAGCAGTTCTTC
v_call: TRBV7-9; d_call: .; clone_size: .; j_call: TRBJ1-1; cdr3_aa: CASSLEGRGTEAFF; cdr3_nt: TGTGCCAGCAGCTTAGAGGGCAGGGGCACTGAAGCTTTCTTT
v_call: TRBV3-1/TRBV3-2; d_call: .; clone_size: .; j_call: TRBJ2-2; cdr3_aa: CASSRAGDGELFF; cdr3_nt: TGTGCCAGCAGCCGAGCAGGGGACGGGGAGCTGTTTTTT
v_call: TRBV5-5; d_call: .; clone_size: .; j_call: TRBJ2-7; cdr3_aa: CASSSRYEQYF; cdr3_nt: TGTGCCAGCAGTTCCAGGTACGAGCAGTACTTC
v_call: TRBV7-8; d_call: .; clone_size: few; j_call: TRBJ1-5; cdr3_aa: CASSSETGLNQPQHF; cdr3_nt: TGTGCCAGCAGCTCAGAGACAGGCTTGAACCAGCCCCAGCATTTT
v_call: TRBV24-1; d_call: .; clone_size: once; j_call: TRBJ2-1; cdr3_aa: CATSDLVSEQFF; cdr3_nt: TGTGCCACCAGTGATTTGGTGAGTGAGCAGTTCTTC
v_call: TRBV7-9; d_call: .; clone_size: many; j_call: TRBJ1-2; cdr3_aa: CASRLIGENCYTF; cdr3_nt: TGTGCCAGCAGGCTGATCGGGGAGAATTGCTACACCTTC
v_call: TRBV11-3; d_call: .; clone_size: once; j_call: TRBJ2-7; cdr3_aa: CASSLTGTHEQYF; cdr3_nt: TGTGCCAGCAGCCTGACAGGAACGCACGAGCAGTACTTC
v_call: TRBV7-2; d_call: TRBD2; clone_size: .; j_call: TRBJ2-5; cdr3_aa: CASSLVWATSGLQETQYF; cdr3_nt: TGTGCCAGCAGCTTAGTTTGGGCGACTAGCGGGTTGCAAGAGACCCAGTACTTC
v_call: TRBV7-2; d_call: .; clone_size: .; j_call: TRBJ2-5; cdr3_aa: CASTKSRGGGETQYF; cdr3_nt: TGTGCCAGCACCAAAAGTAGGGGGGGCGGGGAGACCCAGTACTTC
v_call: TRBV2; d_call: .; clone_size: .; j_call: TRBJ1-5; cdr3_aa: CASSGAGTVLSQHF; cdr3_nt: TGTGCCAGCAGTGGGGCCGGGACGGTTTTGTCCCAGCATTTT
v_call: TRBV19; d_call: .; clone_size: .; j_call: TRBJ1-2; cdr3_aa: CASSIFGSGGYTF; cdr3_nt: TGTGCCAGTAGTATATTCGGGAGCGGTGGCTACACCTTC
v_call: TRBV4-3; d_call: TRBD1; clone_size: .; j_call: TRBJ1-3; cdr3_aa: CASSQTKTGGSGNTIYF; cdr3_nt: TGCGCCAGCAGCCAGACGAAAACAGGGGGCTCTGGAAACACCATATATTTT
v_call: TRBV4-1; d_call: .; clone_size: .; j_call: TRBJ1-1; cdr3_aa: CASSQEGRMNTEAFF; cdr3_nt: TGCGCCAGCAGCCAAGAGGGACGGATGAACACTGAAGCTTTCTTT
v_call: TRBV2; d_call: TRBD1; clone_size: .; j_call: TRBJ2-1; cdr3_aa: CASIPGQTYNEQFF; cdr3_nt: TGTGCCAGCATCCCGGGACAGACTTACAATGAGCAGTTCTTC
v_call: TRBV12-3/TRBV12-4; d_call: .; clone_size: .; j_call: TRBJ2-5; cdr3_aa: CASRGFGETQYF; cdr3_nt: TGTGCCAGCCGAGGTTTTGGGGAGACCCAGTACTTC
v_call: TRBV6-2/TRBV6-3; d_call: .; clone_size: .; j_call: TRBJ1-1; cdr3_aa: CASSYKYGSGTEAFF; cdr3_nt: TGTGCCAGCAGTTACAAGTATGGGTCGGGCACTGAAGCTTTCTTT
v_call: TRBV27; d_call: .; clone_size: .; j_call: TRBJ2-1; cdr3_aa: CASSSSGGLAYNEQFF; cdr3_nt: TGTGCCAGCAGTTCCTCGGGGGGCTTAGCCTACAATGAGCAGTTCTTC
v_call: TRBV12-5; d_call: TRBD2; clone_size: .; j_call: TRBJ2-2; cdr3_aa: CASGLGLAMNTGELFF; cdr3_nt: TGTGCTAGTGGTTTGGGACTAGCGATGAACACCGGGGAGCTGTTTTTT
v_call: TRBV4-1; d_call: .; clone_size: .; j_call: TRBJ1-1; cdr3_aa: CASSQEDLGGGDTEAFF; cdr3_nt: TGCGCCAGCAGCCAAGAGGACCTAGGAGGGGGGGACACTGAAGCTTTCTTT
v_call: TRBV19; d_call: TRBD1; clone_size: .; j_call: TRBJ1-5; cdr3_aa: CASSPRQGSRYQPQHF; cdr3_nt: TGTGCCAGTAGTCCACGACAGGGGTCTCGGTATCAGCCCCAGCATTTT
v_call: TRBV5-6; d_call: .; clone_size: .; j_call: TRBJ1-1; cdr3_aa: CASSSLPNTEAFF; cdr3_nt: TGTGCCAGCAGCTCTCTGCCTAACACTGAAGCTTTCTTT
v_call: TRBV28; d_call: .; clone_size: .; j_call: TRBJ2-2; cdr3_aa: CASRTGNTGELFF; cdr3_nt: TGTGCCTCTAGGACGGGGAACACCGGGGAGCTGTTTTTT
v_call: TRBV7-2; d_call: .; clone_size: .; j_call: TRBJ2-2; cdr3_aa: CASSLDGPGTNTGELFF; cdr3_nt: TGTGCCAGCAGCTTAGACGGCCCCGGGACAAACACCGGGGAGCTGTTTTTT
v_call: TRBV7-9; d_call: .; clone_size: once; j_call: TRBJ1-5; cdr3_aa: CASSLEGRQHF; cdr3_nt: TGTGCCAGCAGCTTAGAAGGGCGTCAGCATTTT
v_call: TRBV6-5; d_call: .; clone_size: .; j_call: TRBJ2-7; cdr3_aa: CASSYYQETYEQYF; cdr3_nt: TGTGCCAGCAGTTACTATCAGGAGACCTACGAGCAGTACTTC